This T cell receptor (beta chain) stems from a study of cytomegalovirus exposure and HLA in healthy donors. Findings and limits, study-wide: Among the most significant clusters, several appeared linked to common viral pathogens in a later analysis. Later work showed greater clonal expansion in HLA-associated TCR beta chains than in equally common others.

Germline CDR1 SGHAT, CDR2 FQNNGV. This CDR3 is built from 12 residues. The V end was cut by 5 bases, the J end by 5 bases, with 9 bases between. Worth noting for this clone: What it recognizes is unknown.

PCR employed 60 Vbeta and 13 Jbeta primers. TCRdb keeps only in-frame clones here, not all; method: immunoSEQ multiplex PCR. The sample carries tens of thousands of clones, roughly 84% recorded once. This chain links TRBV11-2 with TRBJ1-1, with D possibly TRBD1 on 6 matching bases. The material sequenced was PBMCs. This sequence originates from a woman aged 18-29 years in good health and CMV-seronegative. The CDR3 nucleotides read TGTGCCAGCAGCAAACAGGGAACTGAAGCTTTCTTT. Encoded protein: CASSKQGTEAFF.